The entry that follows covers one TCR beta chain sequence. Trimming left V 6 bases short and J 5 bases short, with 17 bases between. Germline lookup yields CDR1 SGHDT and CDR2 YYEEEE. This CDR3 is 14 amino acids long. The sample comes from a study of blood T cell repertoires in COVID-19. Sequenced by immunoSEQ multiplex PCR; TCRdb stores in-frame clones only, minus some. The sample comprises approximately 170,000 clones, approximately 85% of which are singletons, and 5.5% to 8% rests with the top ten. What was sequenced was peripheral blood. The sequence came from an elderly man with COVID-19, enrolled during active disease. The rearrangement uses TRBV5-6 and TRBJ1-1, with D possibly TRBD1 on 5 matching bases. Here the CDR3 DNA reads TGTGCCAGCACCCGGGTGGGGAGGGGAACTGAAGCTTTCTTT. Translation gives CASTRVGRGTEAFF.